The next 32 T cell receptor beta chains were all read from a single sample in a study of tissue T cells after allogeneic stem cell transplantation. Sequencing was performed with immunoSEQ multiplex PCR; in TCRdb, only in-frame clones are kept and a portion is missing. Of roughly 4,000 clones listed, 66% are singletons. Sequences were derived from left colon tissue, sampled at autopsy. The receptors were gathered from a male donor older than 55 with lung cancer.

The chain has TRBV5-1 and TRBJ2-5; TRBD1 matches 8 bases. Germline trimming cut 0 bases from V and 4 bases from J; bases unmatched to any gene: 11. Germline CDR1 and CDR2: SGHRS and YFSETQ. The CDR3 runs 17 residues. CDR3 region: CASSLEGTGGIGETQYF. The CDR3, as DNA: TGCGCCAGCAGCTTGGAGGGGACAGGTGGGATAGGAGAGACCCAGTACTTC. The full variable domain, completed using reference TRBV5-1 and TRBJ2-5, is KAGVTQTPRYLIKTRGQQVTLSCSPISGHRSVSWYQQTPGQGLQFLFEYFSETQRNKGNFPGRFSGRQFSNSRSEMNVSTLELGDSALYLCASSLEGTGGIGETQYFGPGTRLLVL.

The CDR3: CASTQGGIDTQYF. CDR3 DNA: TGTGCCAGTACACAGGGGGGAATAGATACGCAGTATTTT. The chain couples TRBV19 to TRBJ2-3; 8 bases map to TRBD1. V gave up 7 bases and J gave up 5 bases; unmatched junction bases: 5. Germline V gene sequence: CDR1 LNHDA, CDR2 SQIVND (reference sequence). The CDR3 is made up of 13 amino acids.

This clone has a single count. The chain couples TRBV9 to TRBJ2-7; D is undetermined. CDR1 is SGDLS and CDR2 is YYNGEE in the germline V gene. The CDR3 length is 11 residues. Trimming took off 3 bases at V and 4 bases at J, with 5 bases between the two ends. This chain's CDR3 is CASSAGYEQYF. CDR3 nucleotides: TGTGCCAGCAGCGCCGGATACGAGCAGTACTTC.

In its sample, this clone was seen once. The J gene is TRBJ2-2, the V gene TRBV10-3; D remains ambiguous. The CDR3 extends over 13 amino acids. CDR1 and CDR2 from the germline V gene are ENHRY and SYGVKD. V lost 5 bases and J lost 6, with 10 bases in between. The CDR3 region has the DNA TGTGCCATCAGTACAAGGACGCCCGGGGAGCTGTTTTTT. Its protein product is CAISTRTPGELFF.

The chain couples TRBV5-1 to TRBJ2-7; TRBD2 agrees at 8 bases. This CDR3 has 15 amino acids. Germline loops: CDR1 SGHRS, CDR2 YFSETQ. After removal of 0 bases from V and 4 bases from J, the junction contained 6 bases not matched to a gene. The CDR3 here is CASSLDTGGRYEQYF. The CDR3 DNA sequence: TGCGCCAGCAGCTTGGATACGGGGGGGCGGTACGAGCAGTACTTC.

The chain recombines TRBV9 with TRBJ1-1; TRBD1 agrees at 11 bases. In germline, CDR1 is SGDLS, CDR2 YYNGEE. This CDR3 has 14 amino acids. The V gene end was trimmed by 4 bases and the J gene end by 4 bases; junction bases not matched to a gene: 3. This CDR3 is CASSFGTGGTEAFF. DNA of the CDR3: TGTGCCAGCAGCTTCGGGACAGGGGGCACTGAAGCTTTCTTT.

By share of the sample, this clone is medium-sized. The chain employs TRBV7-2 and TRBJ1-3; TRBD1 matches at 7 bases. Germline CDR1 SGHTA, CDR2 FQGNSA. This CDR3 region has 16 residues. V gave up 5 bases and J gave up 0 bases; unmatched junction bases: 7. CDR3 amino acids: CASSATGALSGNTIYF. The CDR3 region has the DNA TGTGCCAGCAGCGCAACAGGGGCTCTCTCTGGAAACACCATATATTTT.

CDR3 protein: CASSLEGQANEKLFF. The CDR3 nucleotides are TGTGCCAGCAGCTTAGAGGGCCAGGCTAATGAAAAACTGTTTTTT. This chain links TRBV7-6 with TRBJ1-4, with unresolved D. The V gene's germline CDR1 is SGHVS and CDR2 FNYEAQ. The V end was cut by 1 base, the J end by 3 bases, with 9 bases between. The CDR3 has 15 residues.

V and J are TRBV7-9 and TRBJ2-4, with D unclear. Germline V gene lookup returns CDR1 SEHNR and CDR2 FQNEAQ (reference sequence). The CDR3 runs 13 residues. The V end was cut by 3 bases, the J end by 6 bases, with 9 bases between. CDR3 loop: CASSFGPRNIQYF. CDR3 coding DNA: TGTGCCAGCAGCTTCGGGCCGCGAAACATTCAGTACTTC. The entire variable domain, with the rest obtained from reference TRBV7-9 and TRBJ2-4, is as follows: DTGVSQNPRHKITKRGQNVTFRCDPISEHNRLYWYRQTLGQGPEFLTYFQNEAQLEKSRLLSDRFSAERPKGSFSTLEIQRTEQGDSAMYLCASSFGPRNIQYFGAGTRLSVL.

The CDR3 here is CASSEPGAGNEKLFF. CDR3 DNA: TGTGCCAGCAGTGAACCGGGGGCAGGGAATGAAAAACTGTTTTTT. The V call is TRBV25-1, the J call TRBJ1-4; a possible D gene is TRBD1 (6 bases). This CDR3 comprises 15 residues. Germline loops: CDR1 MGHDK, CDR2 SYGVNS. Trimming took off 2 bases at V and 5 bases at J, with 12 bases between the two ends.

The rearrangement links TRBV6-5 to TRBJ2-7; D might be TRBD2 (6 bases). CDR1 is MNHEY and CDR2 is SVGAGI in the germline V gene. The CDR3 spans 14 residues. V dropped 2 bases and J dropped 5 bases, with 13 bases sitting between them. The CDR3 here is CASSYDGGVNEQYF. CDR3 sequence (DNA): TGTGCCAGCAGTTACGACGGGGGAGTCAACGAGCAGTACTTC.

This clone was counted between two and nine times. The chain joins TRBV15 to TRBJ1-1; 7 bases align to TRBD1. V shed 2 bases and J 3 bases; nucleotides not matched to a gene: 0. This CDR3 contains 13 residues. Germline V CDR1 and CDR2: LNHNV, YYDKDF (reference sequence). The CDR3 bases are TGTGCCACCAGCAGACAGGGGGACACTGAAGCTTTCTTT. This codes for CATSRQGDTEAFF. The full variable domain, its missing parts supplied by reference TRBV15 and TRBJ1-1, is DAMVIQNPRYQVTQFGKPVTLSCSQTLNHNVMYWYQQKSSQAPKLLFHYYDKDFNNEADTPDNFQSRRPNTSFCFLDIRSPGLGDTAMYLCATSRQGDTEAFFGQGTRLTVV.

Only one count was recorded for this clone. This rearrangement joins TRBV13 to TRBJ2-7; tentatively, D is TRBD1 (6 bases). V was pared by 0 bases and J by 2 bases, with 11 bases between. Germline CDR1 reads PRHDT; CDR2 reads FYEKMQ (reference sequence). The CDR3 is 15 residues long. The chain's CDR3 is CASSLGRGSTYEQYF. The DNA of the CDR3 is TGTGCCAGCAGCTTAGGGAGGGGGAGTACCTACGAGCAGTACTTC.

This clone has more than one count but fewer than ten. V is TRBV7-9 and J is TRBJ1-2; D is undetermined. CDR1 is SEHNR and CDR2 is FQNEAQ in the germline V gene (reference sequence). The CDR3 covers 8 residues. With 11 bases removed from V and 6 bases from J, the gap between germline ends came to 4 bases. CDR3 nucleotides: TGTGCCCCGGATGGCTACACCTTC. This encodes CAPDGYTF.

This chain links TRBV2 with TRBJ1-5, with D maybe TRBD1 (5 bases). In germline, CDR1 is SNHLY, CDR2 FYNNEI. The CDR3 consists of 14 residues. The V end was cut by 2 bases, the J end by 5 bases, with 10 bases between. CDR3 protein: CASSELDKYQPQHF. The CDR3 coding sequence is TGTGCCAGCAGTGAATTGGACAAATATCAGCCCCAGCATTTT.

CDR3 loop: CASPGTALKYF. The CDR3 coding sequence is TGTGCCAGCCCTGGGACAGCGTTAAAGTATTTT. The chain couples TRBV2 to TRBJ2-3, with 7 bases matching TRBD1. Trimming took 8 bases from V and 13 from J; bases not matched to a gene: 9. CDR1 and CDR2 (germline): SNHLY, FYNNEI. The CDR3 totals 11 residues.

V and J are TRBV7-9 and TRBJ2-7; tentative D call: TRBD1 (5 bases). The V gene's germline CDR1 is SEHNR and CDR2 FQNEAQ (reference sequence). This CDR3 spans 13 amino acids. V was cut by 5 bases and J by 3 bases, with 11 bases left in between. In DNA form, the CDR3 reads TGTGCCAGCAGCCGGCTGGGGCGCTACGAGCAGTACTTC. The encoded protein is CASSRLGRYEQYF.

The chain uses TRBV6-2 or TRBV6-3 and TRBJ2-5, with 13 bases aligning to TRBD2. The CDR3 covers 15 residues. CDR1 is MNHEY and CDR2 is SVGEGT in the germline V gene. With 5 bases clipped from V and 5 bases from J, the junction kept 5 bases outside the gene matches. The CDR3 coding sequence is TGTGCCAGCAGTACGGGACTAGCGGGAAGCGAGACCCAGTACTTC. Amino acids: CASSTGLAGSETQYF.

The genes are TRBV11-2 and TRBJ2-3; tentatively, D is TRBD2 (6 bases). Trimming took off 5 bases at V and 4 bases at J, with 16 bases between the two ends. The CDR3 is made up of 15 amino acids. Germline loops: CDR1 SGHAT, CDR2 FQNNGV. The CDR3 nucleotides read TGTGCCAGCAGCGGTCGGGGGAGTCGCCCAGATACGCAGTATTTT. Translated, it gives CASSGRGSRPDTQYF.

The chain joins TRBV12-3 or TRBV12-4 to TRBJ2-7, with D tentatively TRBD2 (5 bases). The CDR3 is made up of 13 amino acids. Trimming took off 6 bases at V and 4 bases at J, with 13 bases between the two ends. CDR3 protein: CASRTTPNYEQYF. In DNA, the CDR3 is TGTGCCAGCAGGACTACGCCCAATTACGAGCAGTACTTC.

This clone was recorded only once. The V and J genes are TRBV7-2 and TRBJ2-4, with 8 bases lining up with TRBD1. The germline CDR1 and CDR2 sequences are SGHTA and FQGNSA. The V segment lost 5 bases and the J segment 9 bases; nucleotides outside the gene matches: 15. This CDR3 region has 16 residues. The CDR3 sequence: CASSPTPQGALIIQYF. In DNA form, the CDR3 reads TGTGCCAGCAGCCCAACCCCGCAGGGGGCCTTAATCATTCAGTACTTC. Full variable domain (rest looked up from reference TRBV7-2 and TRBJ2-4): GAGVSQSPSNKVTEKGKDVELRCDPISGHTALYWYRQSLGQGLEFLIYFQGNSAPDKSGLPSDRFSAERTGGSVSTLTIQRTQQEDSAVYLCASSPTPQGALIIQYFGAGTRLSVL.

V is TRBV27 and J is TRBJ1-1; TRBD1 is a possible D gene (6 bases). The CDR3 loop spans 14 amino acids. V was trimmed by 8 bases and J by 3 bases, leaving 16 bases between them. The germline V gene has CDR1 MNHEY and CDR2 SMNVEV (reference sequence). CDR3 residues: CASGDSDSYTEAFF. For the CDR3, the DNA is TGTGCCAGCGGGGACTCGGACAGTTACACTGAAGCTTTCTTT.

The CDR3 loop is CASSYGQNTEAFF. CDR3 nucleotide sequence: TGTGCCAGCAGTTACGGACAGAACACTGAAGCTTTCTTT. The rearrangement joins TRBV6-6 to TRBJ1-1; perhaps TRBD1 as D (5 bases). The germline gives CDR1 MNHNY, CDR2 SVGAGI (reference sequence). V was cut by 2 bases and J by 1 base, with 5 bases left in between. The CDR3 has 13 amino acids.

This chain links TRBV9 with TRBJ2-7; the D gene could be TRBD1 or TRBD2 (5 bases each). The CDR3 loop spans 13 amino acids. With 3 bases removed from V and 6 bases from J, the gap between germline ends came to 13 bases. Germline V gives CDR1 SGDLS, CDR2 YYNGEE. Here the CDR3 DNA reads TGTGCCAGCAGCGCCGGGGCTGGGGTCGAGCAGTACTTC. Translation gives CASSAGAGVEQYF.

CDR3 in DNA: TGTGCCAGCAGCTCCGAGGGCAGGGCTAACTATGGCTACACCTTC. Protein product: CASSSEGRANYGYTF. This rearrangement joins TRBV11-2 to TRBJ1-2, with D perhaps matching TRBD1 (5 bases). Germline V gene lookup returns CDR1 SGHAT and CDR2 FQNNGV. CDR3 length: 15 residues. V lost 4 bases to trimming and J lost 0 bases, with 12 bases between them.

The CDR3 spells CASSTTSRGEQYF. CDR3 DNA: TGTGCCAGTAGTACCACATCCCGGGGCGAGCAGTACTTC. This chain joins TRBV19 and TRBJ2-7; a possible D gene is TRBD2 (5 bases). V was shortened by 4 bases and J by 6 bases, with 13 bases between the two germline ends. The CDR3 has 13 residues. Per germline, CDR1 LNHDA and CDR2 SQIVND (reference sequence).

The rearrangement joins TRBV7-2 to TRBJ2-2; the D gene is possibly TRBD1 (6 bases). The germline V gene has CDR1 SGHTA and CDR2 FQGNSA. Trimming stripped 5 bases from V and 6 bases from J, with 13 bases between. The CDR3 is 14 residues long. The CDR3 region is CASSVRTVPGELFF. As DNA, the CDR3 is TGTGCCAGCAGCGTCAGGACAGTTCCCGGGGAGCTGTTTTTT.

V gene TRBV28 combines with J gene TRBJ1-2; D is ambiguous. Germline V gene data show CDR1 as MDHEN and CDR2 as SYDVKM. V was clipped by 3 bases and J by 4 bases, with 12 bases between them. This CDR3 has 14 residues. The CDR3 is CASSLGAASYGYTF. The CDR3 DNA reads TGTGCCAGCAGTTTGGGAGCAGCCTCCTATGGCTACACCTTC.

This clone turned up a few times. The rearrangement links TRBV11-2 to TRBJ2-1; D remains unclear. Germline V gene data show CDR1 as SGHAT and CDR2 as FQNNGV. The CDR3 consists of 13 residues. The V and J ends lost 9 bases and 4 bases respectively, with 13 bases between them. CDR3 sequence (DNA): TGTGCCAGTTATGTAGGCATTTACAATGAGCAGTTCTTC. This translates into CASYVGIYNEQFF.

V gene TRBV14 combines with J gene TRBJ2-5, with 11 bases lining up with TRBD2. V gave up 4 bases and J gave up 4 bases; unmatched junction bases: 8. CDR3 length: 16 amino acids. Looked up from germline, CDR1 is SGHDN and CDR2 is FVKESK. In nucleotides, the CDR3 is TGTGCCAGCAGCCGCACTAGCGGGAGCTGGGTAGAGACCCAGTACTTC. Amino acids: CASSRTSGSWVETQYF.

The rearrangement joins TRBV4-3 to TRBJ2-5; D might be TRBD2 (6 bases). Trimming took 0 bases from V and 7 from J, leaving 12 bases between them. This CDR3 region has 14 residues. Germline V CDR1 and CDR2: LGHNA, YSLEER. CDR3 DNA sequence: TGCGCCAGCAGCCAAGAGGCGGGGCGGGGGACCCAGTACTTC. This codes for CASSQEAGRGTQYF.

The CDR3 protein is CASSPRPTDFTSPLHF. DNA for the CDR3: TGTGCCAGTAGTCCACGACCGACAGACTTCACTTCACCCCTCCACTTT. This chain uses TRBV19 with TRBJ1-6, with a weak D call TRBD1 (5 bases). CDR3 length: 16 residues. Germline V gene sequence: CDR1 LNHDA, CDR2 SQIVND (reference sequence). Trimming cost V 5 bases and J 9 bases, with 20 bases left between them.